This T cell receptor (beta chain) was sequenced during a study of blood T cell repertoires in COVID-19. Profiling relied on immunoSEQ multiplex PCR, and the TCRdb table lists in-frame clones only, not all of them. The sample consists of roughly 200,000 clones, 80% to 90% of them appearing once. Recovered participants had two consecutive negative NP/OP PCR tests, healthcare professional clearance, or symptom resolution. The CDR3 is made up of 13 amino acids. The V and J ends lost 3 bases and 4 bases, in that order; junction bases with no gene match: 3. Per the germline V gene, CDR1 is SGDLS and CDR2 is YYNGEE.

This chain joins TRBV9 and TRBJ2-5, with TRBD1 identical over 7 bases. The material sequenced was PBMCs or T cells enriched from blood (not recorded which). This TCR came from a man younger than 40 who had recovered from COVID-19. The CDR3 is CASSGRDRETQYF. DNA for the CDR3: TGTGCCAGCAGCGGCCGGGACAGAGAGACCCAGTACTTC.